The TCR beta chain described here comes from a study of control samples from healthy donors and cancer patients (TCRdb year 2020). Library preparation was by the immunoSEQ multiplex PCR assay. The immuneACCESS repertoire file appears here via TCRdb, limited to in-frame rearrangements. These files lack a portion of the clones; in checked studies, under half of the deficit traces to unresolved V genes, and the cause of the others is not known. This sample comprises 150,000 to 200,000 clones, about 90% of them detected only once. The top ten hold more than 10% of the sample. Comments on this clone: It has no known antigen specificity. Base qualities are not recorded, but no much larger clone differs from it by a single base.

Relative to germline, V is 5 bases shorter and J is 0 bases shorter, with 16 bases between their ends. According to the germline V gene (reference sequence), CDR1 reads LNHNV and CDR2 reads YYDKDF. The CDR3 holds 17 amino acids from the cysteine to the phenylalanine. The retained sequence is limited to the CDR3, 51 bases, with the frame set at the first base. The source is a man aged 30-40 years in good health. Rearrangement joined TRBV15 to TRBJ1-4, with TRBD1 as a weak D call on 5 bases. Sequences were obtained from blood. The bases read TGTGCCACCAGCGTACTGGACACCTATGCAACTAATGAAAAACTGTTTTTT. Translated, it gives CATSVLDTYATNEKLFF.